This TCR beta chain was captured in a study of blood T cell repertoires in COVID-19. Turning to the study itself: Nucleic acid was either cDNA or gDNA, and it came from T cells, B-cell-depleted T cells, or PBMCs.

CDR1 is MNHEY and CDR2 is SVGAGI in the germline V gene. CDR3 length: 11 amino acids. Trimming took 6 bases from V and 9 from J, leaving 9 bases between them. As processed by the authors: Nucleated cell counts were estimated from reference gene primer amplification. Generated by immunoSEQ multiplex PCR, the TCRdb table keeps only in-frame clones and is missing some. That table is the source of V, J and clone size, and D and trimming were worked out from the DNA. The sample lists nearly 90,000 clones; around 89% were seen once. The J gene is TRBJ2-1, the V gene TRBV6-5, with D hard to call. The sequenced material came from peripheral blood. The receptor comes from a man in his 60s with acute or convalescent COVID-19. This chain's CDR3 is CASSQVGEQFF. The CDR3 nucleotides are TGTGCCAGCAGCCAGGTGGGTGAGCAGTTCTTC.